This T cell receptor beta chain came from a study of blood T cells in healthy people across ages. Overall study findings and caveats: PBMCs that were unsorted prevented a conclusive naive versus antigen-experienced comparison. Across the age range, TCR beta diversity per million T cells fell in a roughly linear way.

PCR was performed a second time for about 7 to 11 cycles using a sample-barcoded 5' primer and a J-beta primer mix. TCRdb processed the 5' RACE reads anew with MiXCR; each CDR3 protein has one entry. Of roughly 800,000 distinct CDR3 sequences listed, 20% to 30% are singletons. A note on this clonotype: What it recognizes is unknown. One end of the junction is discordant with germline, which a read error may explain.

Germline loops: CDR1 MGHRA, CDR2 YSYEKL. The CDR3 loop spans 14 amino acids. These records were also assigned to another study, of T cells of mothers and their children. As that study records: Samples were obtained from three healthy Caucasian mothers and their six children.

This sequence originates from a boy under 18 in good health. The sample was blood. This rearrangement joins TRBV4-1 to TRBJ2-1; D might be TRBD1 (7 bases). The CDR3 here is CANSQESEGAEQFF. In nucleotides, the CDR3 is TGCGCCAACAGCCAAGAATCGGAGGGGGCTGAGCAGTTCTTC.